One sample yielded the 2 T cell receptor beta chains listed below, sequenced in a study of T cells in Graves' hyperthyroidism and ophthalmopathy. Amplified regions were TCR beta CDR3 sequences from RNA transcripts. The HTBI primer set served for first-round RT-PCR of the TCR CDR3. MiXCR, run by TCRdb on the multiplex PCR reads, gives a single entry per CDR3 protein. The table records fewer than 900,000 distinct CDR3 sequences, approximately 16% of them present only once. The sample was blood. The receptor source for this set is a man aged 18 to 29 with Graves' hyperthyroidism.

This clonotype was seen once. V usage is TRBV6-5 and J usage is TRBJ2-3, with TRBD2 matching over 8 bases. Germline-derived CDR1 and CDR2 are MNHEY and SVGAGI. CDR3 length equals 16 residues. Unmatched junction bases numbered 2, after V lost 0 bases and J lost 0 bases. CDR3: CASSYSPSGSTDTQYF. Written as DNA, the CDR3 is TGTGCCAGCAGTTACTCGCCTAGCGGGAGCACAGATACGCAGTATTTT.

This clonotype appeared a few times. The CDR3 protein is CASTSQGQGHGEQFF. The CDR3 DNA is TGCGCCAGCACCTCCCAGGGGCAGGGTCACGGTGAGCAGTTCTTC. The chain uses TRBV5-1 and TRBJ2-1, with D perhaps matching TRBD1 (6 bases). The germline V gene has CDR1 SGHRS and CDR2 YFSETQ. The CDR3 covers 15 residues. The ends were cut back, 6 bases at V and 9 bases at J, with 22 bases in the middle. Drawing the rest from reference TRBV5-1 and TRBJ2-1, the complete variable domain is KAGVTQTPRYLIKTRGQQVTLSCSPISGHRSVSWYQQTPGQGLQFLFEYFSETQRNKGNFPGRFSGRQFSNSRSEMNVSTLELGDSALYLCASTSQGQGHGEQFFGPGTRLTVL.